These T cell receptor beta chains were read from a single sample in a study of T cell changes during pregnancy in multiple sclerosis. Assay used: immunoSEQ multiplex PCR; TCRdb lists only in-frame clones, some missing. The table has about 38,000 clones, approximately 90% seen once. The starting material was CD4+ T cells from peripheral blood mononuclear cells, obtained in the third trimester of pregnancy. These receptors came from a female donor in good health, enrolled as a control in a pregnancy study. Both conserved end residues are trimmed from each CDR3. A D gene is named only where the DNA matches it firmly.

v_gene | len | d_gene | CDR3aa
TRBV11-2 | 13 | TRBD2 | ASSLGRGLYHEQY
TRBV10-3 | 13 | . | AIRIRVVANYGYT
TRBV9 | 12 | . | ASSPQPRGTEAF
TRBV2 | 12 | TRBD1 | ASSVGRGQETQY
TRBV7-9 | 12 | . | ASSLEGGGYEQY
TRBV20-1 | 9 | . | SASAGSGYT
TRBV18 | 12 | . | ASSPGGGNTEAF
TRBV19 | 19 | TRBD1 | ASSLVWGKQSGQGSSGELF
TRBV2 | 13 | TRBD1 | ASSVGTGYSYEQY
TRBV6-5 | 13 | . | ASIPPGQGRETQY
TRBV9 | 12 | TRBD1 | ASSTGGPQETQY
TRBV6-5 | 11 | . | ASSPGGNQPQH
TRBV5-1 | 13 | . | ASSVDDRSTQPQH
TRBV6-6 | 13 | TRBD1 | ASRTRDRGRDEQF
TRBV10-3 | 15 | . | AISDSTGSRDTGELF
TRBV27 | 13 | . | ASSPRQGFTDTQY
TRBV7-2 | 11 | . | ASSPGMAQRLF
TRBV6-5 | 13 | . | ASSYSGTYNGGYT
TRBV27 | 13 | . | ASRGTRGGNEKLF
TRBV7-9 | 14 | TRBD2 | ASSLGWREGGDTQY
TRBV5-5 | 12 | TRBD1 | ASSYQTGWETQY
TRBV5-4 | 13 | . | ASSINGGSNQPQH
TRBV6-1 | 11 | TRBD1 | ASSQKAGGEQY
TRBV5-4 | 12 | . | ASSPTGGPYGYT
TRBV2 | 11 | . | ASSVEKSYEQY
TRBV6-4 | 12 | . | ASSDDGLGTEAF
TRBV19 | 13 | TRBD1 | ASSIPGQGQAEQY
TRBV18 | 17 | . | ASSPTYRTDSSGANVLT
TRBV18 | 11 | . | ASNPGPNQPQH
TRBV12-2 | 13 | . | ASPRLAPNTGELF
TRBV27 | 12 | TRBD1 | ASSAPGQGAGYT
TRBV2 | 14 | TRBD2 | ASSPLAGGLTDTQY
TRBV18 | 13 | . | ASSLGQEGTGELF
TRBV9 | 12 | TRBD1 | ASSVGGQGAGAF
TRBV11-2 | 11 | . | ASSLDSQETQY
TRBV7-8 | 12 | . | ASSLISGATEAF
TRBV6-1 | 10 | . | ASSVKNTEAF
TRBV5-6 | 15 | . | ASSLAVGQTTSYEQY
TRBV7-9 | 14 | TRBD1 | AIGPGDRGYSGELF
TRBV10-1 | 11 | . | ASSEKGRTEAF
TRBV5-6 | 13 | . | ASSLLGRSSYEQY
TRBV7-3 | 13 | . | ASSLRGANTGELF
TRBV29-1 | 11 | . | SVDSGSGEKLF
TRBV19 | 14 | . | ASSPNRVFRSYEQY
TRBV5-6 | 13 | TRBD1 | ASSLKDRGNEKLF
TRBV5-1 | 13 | TRBD2 | ASSLTSGGQETQY
TRBV5-1 | 13 | TRBD1 | ASSWVDRAGGEQF
TRBV11-2 | 12 | . | ASSHVGRQETQY
TRBV15 | 17 | TRBD2 | ATSKNLGAGGPRDNEQF
TRBV4-2 | 12 | TRBD1 | ASSRTGGDQPQH
TRBV15 | 13 | TRBD1 | ATSRQRGPNEKLF
TRBV9 | 13 | TRBD1 | ASSARQGVNSPLH
TRBV15 | 15 | . | ATSRDGRGSSNQPQH